The rows below give T cell receptor beta chains drawn from one sample of a study of T cell repertoires in cytomegalovirus infection. Via MiXCR, TCRdb re-called the reads, giving one row per CDR3 protein. Of some 300,000 distinct CDR3 sequences listed, around 10% are singletons. Input material: PBMCs. These receptors were collected from a human donor in good health (CMV status not recorded). Some clones in this sample may be carry-over from other donors' samples. Each CDR3 is given with its conserved first and last residue. The D gene is left open where the match is weak. The size entry is marked missing in some rows and otherwise reads once, few, many or a size class.

TRBV2	TRBJ2-2	NA	many	TGTGCCAGCAGTTCCGGGCCATCTAGTCGGGAGCTGTTTTTT	CASSSGPSSRELFF
TRBV20-1	TRBJ1-5	NA	few	TGCAGTGCCGGGGGGCAGGGCGGCCAGCCCCAGCATTTT	CSAGGQGGQPQHF
TRBV24-1	TRBJ2-2	NA	few	TGTGCCACCAGTGATTTCGTAGCCGGGGAGCTGTTTTTT	CATSDFVAGELFF
TRBV7-6	TRBJ2-1	TRBD2	many	TGTGCCAGCAGCTCTAGCGGCCCCGCCTACAATGAGCAGTTCTTC	CASSSSGPAYNEQFF
TRBV5-4	TRBJ2-5	NA	few	TGTGCCAGCAGCCTAGATGAATTGGAGACCCAGTACTTC	CASSLDELETQYF
TRBV10-3	TRBJ2-5	NA	NA	TGTGCCATCAGTGGTACAGACCAAGAGACCCAGTACTTC	CAISGTDQETQYF
TRBV6-2/TRBV6-3	TRBJ2-1	NA	many	TGTGCCAGCAGCTCCCAGATCGAGCAGTTCTTC	CASSSQIEQFF
TRBV6-2/TRBV6-3	TRBJ2-7	TRBD1	many	TGTGCCAGCAGAGAGGATGACAGGGGTTTTTCCTACGAGCAGTACTTC	CASREDDRGFSYEQYF
TRBV6-1	TRBJ1-2	NA	few	TGTGCCAGCAGTGAGTCCAAGGTTGGCTACACCTTC	CASSESKVGYTF
TRBV2	TRBJ2-2	NA	many	TGTGCCAGCGTGCGGCCGAACACCGGGGAGCTGTTTTTT	CASVRPNTGELFF
TRBV7-2	TRBJ2-7	NA	many	TGTGCCAGCAGCCCCTCGGGCGTCAGCCCCTACGAGCAGTACTTC	CASSPSGVSPYEQYF
TRBV19	TRBJ2-1	TRBD1	many	TGTGCCAGTAGTACCGACCGACAGGGGCGAAAGTTCTTC	CASSTDRQGRKFF
TRBV7-2	TRBJ1-5	TRBD1	many	TGTGCCAGCAGCTATTTCAGGGGGATTAGCCAGCCCCAGCATTTT	CASSYFRGISQPQHF
TRBV20-1	TRBJ1-2	NA	many	TGCAGTGCTAGAGCGCAGGGACTCTATGGCTACACCTTC	CSARAQGLYGYTF
TRBV12-3/TRBV12-4	TRBJ1-5	TRBD1	many	TGTGCCAGCAGTTTGTCCCGGGACAGGGCGTCCCAGCATTTT	CASSLSRDRASQHF
TRBV20-1	TRBJ1-5	NA	NA	TGCAGTGCTAGATCCCCGAGGGGAGGGGATCAGCCCCAGCATTTT	CSARSPRGGDQPQHF
TRBV7-2	TRBJ2-5	TRBD2	many	TGTGCCAGCAGCCGTACTAGCGGGAGGGGGCAAGAGACCCAGTACTTC	CASSRTSGRGQETQYF
TRBV9	TRBJ2-1	TRBD2	NA	TGTGCCAGCAGCGTAGCTAGCGGGGACGGATACAATGAGCAGTTCTTC	CASSVASGDGYNEQFF
TRBV28	TRBJ2-3	TRBD2	many	TGTGCCAGCAGAAGCGGGGGGACAGATACGCAGTATTTT	CASRSGGTDTQYF
TRBV7-8	TRBJ1-2	TRBD1	many	TGTGCCAGCAGCTTAGACGCGACAGGGACTAACTATGGCTACACCTTC	CASSLDATGTNYGYTF
TRBV20-1	TRBJ1-3	NA	NA	TGCAGTGCTAGAGATGGCGGGAGATCTGGAAACACCATATATTTT	CSARDGGRSGNTIYF
TRBV7-9	TRBJ2-1	NA	many	TGTGCCAGCAGCCGGTCGACGGTTACGGAGCAGTTCTTC	CASSRSTVTEQFF
TRBV12-3/TRBV12-4	TRBJ1-2	TRBD1	many	TGTGCCAGCATCGATACGACAGGGCTAGCCTATGGCTACACCTTC	CASIDTTGLAYGYTF
TRBV6-2/TRBV6-3	TRBJ2-1	TRBD2	many	TGTGCCAGCACCTCAGCGGGGGGCCCCTACAATGAGCAGTTCTTC	CASTSAGGPYNEQFF
TRBV29-1	TRBJ1-5	NA	many	TGCAGCGCCGAGTACAGGAATCAGCCCCAGCATTTT	CSAEYRNQPQHF
TRBV6-1	TRBJ1-1	NA	many	TGTGCCAGCAGTGAAGGGCCGGTGAATCCTGAAGCTTTCTTT	CASSEGPVNPEAFF
TRBV28	TRBJ2-5	TRBD2	NA	TGTGCCAGCATTTTGAGCGGGGTCCAAGAGACCCAGTACTTC	CASILSGVQETQYF
TRBV9	TRBJ2-4	TRBD2	few	TGTGCCAGCGCACTAGCGGGGGGGCGCGACATTCAGTACTTC	CASALAGGRDIQYF
TRBV11-2	TRBJ2-1	TRBD2	many	TGTGCCAGCAGCCCTCCCACGGTGGGACTAGCGCCCAATGAGCAGTTCTTC	CASSPPTVGLAPNEQFF
TRBV19	TRBJ1-1	NA	many	TGTGCCAGTAGTATAGAGCGAGGGTTCGCCACTGAAGCTTTCTTT	CASSIERGFATEAFF
TRBV25-1	TRBJ2-1	NA	many	TGTGCCAGCAGCAAAAAATCCGGGGGCCCCTACAATGAGCAGTTCTTC	CASSKKSGGPYNEQFF
TRBV28	TRBJ1-4	NA	NA	TGTGCCAGCAGTTTATTGGGTGGGCATGAAAAACTGTTTTTT	CASSLLGGHEKLFF
TRBV2	TRBJ1-2	NA	many	TGTGCCAGCATTCGCGGGAATCGCCGGGGCTACACCTTC	CASIRGNRRGYTF
TRBV20-1	TRBJ1-4	NA	few	TGCAGTGCTAGAGATCGGGTATTTAATGAAAAACTGTTTTTT	CSARDRVFNEKLFF
TRBV28	TRBJ2-2	TRBD1	many	TGTGCCAGCAGTTCTCCCGGGACAGGGGCCGGGGAGCTGTTTTTT	CASSSPGTGAGELFF
TRBV29-1	TRBJ2-3	NA	many	TGCAGCGTTGAGAGAACTAGGACAGATACGCAGTATTTT	CSVERTRTDTQYF
TRBV7-2	TRBJ2-4	NA	many	TGTGCCAGCAGCCCTGTGGGTGGCAAAAACATTCAGTACTTC	CASSPVGGKNIQYF
TRBV7-2	TRBJ1-1	NA	many	TGTGCCAGCAGCTTAGAAACAGGTATCACTGAAGCTTTCTTT	CASSLETGITEAFF
TRBV7-9	TRBJ1-5	NA	many	TGTGCCAGCAGCTCCATGCACCGGGGCAAAAGGGCTAGCAATCAGCCCCAGCATTTT	CASSSMHRGKRASNQPQHF
TRBV6-5	TRBJ2-5	NA	few	TGTGCCAGCAGCCGAAGGGTGCAAGAGACCCAGTACTTC	CASSRRVQETQYF
TRBV10-3	TRBJ2-3	TRBD2	NA	TGTGCCATCAGGGACGGGGGGGGGGCAGATACGCAGTATTTT	CAIRDGGGADTQYF
TRBV20-1	TRBJ1-6	NA	many	TGCAGTGCTAGAGCGTATCGGGGGGGGCAGAACTCACCCCTCCACTTT	CSARAYRGGQNSPLHF
TRBV7-9	TRBJ2-3	NA	many	TGTGCCAGCAGCTTAATGGCCTCGGGGGATCGAGATACGCAGTATTTT	CASSLMASGDRDTQYF
TRBV2	TRBJ1-5	NA	many	TGTGCCAGCAGTGAGGGCCGATATAGCAATCAGCCCCAGCATTTT	CASSEGRYSNQPQHF
TRBV4-2	TRBJ1-3	NA	many	TGTGCCAGCAGCCGATTCGGACAGCCCTCTGGAAACACCATATATTTT	CASSRFGQPSGNTIYF
TRBV20-1	TRBJ2-7	NA	NA	TGCAGTGCTCTCTGGACGGGGCGGTACGAGCAGTACTTC	CSALWTGRYEQYF
TRBV7-2	TRBJ2-4	TRBD2	many	TGTGCCAGCACCCTCGCTGTGCGGGGGGTGCAAAACATTCAGTACTTC	CASTLAVRGVQNIQYF
TRBV27	TRBJ2-2	NA	many	TGTGCCAGCAGTTCCTCCCACTTACGGGCAAACACCGGGGAGCTGTTTTTT	CASSSSHLRANTGELFF
TRBV20-1	TRBJ2-5	NA	NA	TGCAGTGCTAGTCCGGGGGGCCGGGAGACCCAGTACTTC	CSASPGGRETQYF
TRBV11-2	TRBJ1-1	NA	many	TGTGCCAGCAGCCGGACAGCTGGAGTAAACACTGAAGCTTTCTTT	CASSRTAGVNTEAFF
TRBV5-6	TRBJ2-7	TRBD2	few	TGTGCCAGCAGCGCCTGGACTAGGGGCTACGAGCAGTACTTC	CASSAWTRGYEQYF
TRBV7-2	TRBJ2-5	NA	many	TGTGCCAGCAGCCGTGTTGGGGGGGGGCCCCGAGAGACCCAGTACTTC	CASSRVGGGPRETQYF
TRBV6-6	TRBJ2-7	NA	many	TGTGCCAGCAGTGGGGGGCACTCCTACGAGCAGTACTTC	CASSGGHSYEQYF
TRBV2	TRBJ2-3	NA	many	TGTGCCAGCAGTGAACAACGGGTCAGCCTCACAGATACGCAGTATTTT	CASSEQRVSLTDTQYF
TRBV7-9	TRBJ2-3	NA	many	TGTGCCAGCAGCTCCGACAGCGATACGCAGTATTTT	CASSSDSDTQYF
TRBV25-1	TRBJ2-6	NA	many	TGTGCCAGCAGTGAGGCGGGTGCTGGGGCCAACGTCCTGACTTTC	CASSEAGAGANVLTF
TRBV13	TRBJ2-2	TRBD1	NA	TGTGCCAGCAGCCCACACAGGGGGACACTCACCGGGGAGCTGTTTTTT	CASSPHRGTLTGELFF